The 27 T cell receptor beta chains given below trace back to one sample, sequenced in a study of neoadjuvant anti-PD-1 for oral cavity cancer. This table comes from immunoSEQ multiplex PCR, and its TCRdb copy is limited to in-frame clones, with some not included. The table lists around 15,000 clones, around 36% of them singletons. Time point reported: after neoadjuvant nivolumab, at surgical resection. Sequencing was performed on tumor tissue, taken after nivolumab (anti-PD-1) treatment. Every receptor here comes from a person between 40 and 80 years old with oral cavity squamous cell carcinoma.

This clone occurred once. The V call is TRBV5-1, the J call TRBJ2-2, with 8 nucleotides matching TRBD1. After removal of 0 bases from V and 7 bases from J, the junction contained 8 bases not matched to a gene. Germline V gives CDR1 SGHRS, CDR2 YFSETQ. The CDR3 has 16 amino acids. The CDR3 sequence is CASSLGQDRAGGELFF. The CDR3 nucleotides read TGCGCCAGCAGCTTGGGCCAGGACAGGGCCGGCGGGGAGCTGTTTTTT.

This clone was recorded a few times. V gene TRBV9 combines with J gene TRBJ1-1; D gene unclear. V was trimmed by 4 bases and J by 0 bases, leaving 13 bases between them. The germline CDR1 and CDR2 sequences are SGDLS and YYNGEE. The CDR3 is 15 residues long. The CDR3, as DNA: TGTGCCAGCAGCCCTTGGCTTTCGTTGAACACTGAAGCTTTCTTT. As protein: CASSPWLSLNTEAFF.

This clone was picked up a small number of times. The chain combines TRBV5-4 with TRBJ1-2; D call uncertain. V lost 2 bases and J lost 4, with 12 bases in between. CDR1 and CDR2 (germline): SGHNT, YYREEE (reference sequence). The CDR3 contains 14 residues. CDR3 amino acids: CASSFGQLVYGYTF. The CDR3 coding sequence is TGTGCCAGCAGCTTTGGGCAGTTGGTCTATGGCTACACCTTC.

This clone showed up just a few times. The chain employs TRBV30 and TRBJ2-7; no clear D gene. This CDR3 comprises 11 residues. Germline V lookup: CDR1 GTSNPN, CDR2 SVGIG (reference sequence). V was clipped by 1 base and J by 6 bases, with 7 bases between them. This CDR3 is CAWSGRSEQYF. The CDR3 DNA reads TGTGCCTGGAGTGGGCGTAGCGAGCAGTACTTC.

A few counts support this clone. The chain uses TRBV27 and TRBJ1-6; possibly TRBD1 for D (5 bases). CDR3 length equals 13 residues. The germline V gene encodes CDR1 MNHEY and CDR2 SMNVEV (reference sequence). Between the trimmed V and J ends, which lost 3 bases and 7 bases, there was a span of 7 bases. CDR3 sequence reads: CASSLGENSPLHF. The CDR3 DNA reads as TGTGCCAGCAGTTTGGGGGAGAATTCACCCCTCCACTTT.

This chain links TRBV2 with TRBJ1-5, with no clear D. In germline, CDR1 is SNHLY, CDR2 FYNNEI. With 7 bases removed from V and 1 base from J, the gap between germline ends came to 8 bases. The CDR3 sequence is 13 residues long. The CDR3 loop reads CASKWQSNQPQHF. The CDR3 bases are TGTGCCAGCAAATGGCAGAGCAATCAGCCCCAGCATTTT.

The chain carries TRBV5-1 and TRBJ1-2, with unresolved D. V was pared by 0 bases and J by 4 bases, with 10 bases between. Germline V lookup: CDR1 SGHRS, CDR2 YFSETQ. The CDR3 extends over 14 amino acids. Here the CDR3 DNA reads TGCGCCAGCAGCTTGGACCCCGCCGGCTATGGCTACACCTTC. This codes for CASSLDPAGYGYTF. The full variable domain, in which reference TRBV5-1 and TRBJ1-2 provide the parts outside the CDR3, is KAGVTQTPRYLIKTRGQQVTLSCSPISGHRSVSWYQQTPGQGLQFLFEYFSETQRNKGNFPGRFSGRQFSNSRSEMNVSTLELGDSALYLCASSLDPAGYGYTFGSGTRLTVV.

This clone is judged medium-sized. The chain carries TRBV6-5 and TRBJ2-7, with D unresolved. Germline values: CDR1 MNHEY, CDR2 SVGAGI. With 4 bases removed from V and 9 bases from J, the gap between germline ends came to 10 bases. The CDR3 runs to 11 residues. The CDR3 DNA sequence: TGTGCCAGCAGTTTAGGAATGGGGCAGTACTTC. Protein: CASSLGMGQYF.

This clone has only a few counts. The chain joins TRBV7-2 to TRBJ2-7; D may be TRBD1 (6 bases). The germline V gene has CDR1 SGHTA and CDR2 FQGNSA. With 5 bases removed from V and 1 base from J, the gap between germline ends came to 9 bases. The CDR3 extends over 13 amino acids. This CDR3 is CASSPGQSYEQYF. CDR3 in DNA: TGTGCCAGCAGCCCCGGACAGTCCTACGAGCAGTACTTC.

This chain links TRBV7-8 with TRBJ1-4, with a possible D match to TRBD1 (5 bases). The CDR3 consists of 13 residues. Per the germline V gene, CDR1 is SGHVS and CDR2 is FQNEAQ. V shed 5 bases and J shed 8 bases, with 12 bases lying between them. The CDR3 reads CASSGGRWEKLFF. Written as DNA, the CDR3 is TGTGCCAGCAGCGGGGGGAGGTGGGAAAAACTGTTTTTT.

This clone came up a few times. CDR3 nucleotide sequence: TGTGCCATCAGTGAGTCGATCGGCATCCCAGGATATGAAAAACTGTTTTTT. Protein product: CAISESIGIPGYEKLFF. This sequence joins TRBV10-3 and TRBJ1-4; no clear D. There are 17 residues in the CDR3. Germline V gives CDR1 ENHRY, CDR2 SYGVKD. The germline V and J ends were trimmed by 0 bases and 6 bases, with 17 bases remaining between them.

The genes are TRBV9 and TRBJ2-7; D is undetermined. From germline, CDR1 is SGDLS and CDR2 YYNGEE. V lost 0 bases and J lost 3, with 13 bases in between. CDR3 length: 15 residues. The CDR3 spells CASSVGPDSFYEQYF. The CDR3 DNA reads TGTGCCAGCAGCGTAGGACCTGATTCCTTCTACGAGCAGTACTTC.

This clone has only a few counts. V gene TRBV29-1 combines with J gene TRBJ1-2; 9 bases map to TRBD1. The ends lost 6 bases at V and 3 bases at J; junction bases unmatched: 5. The CDR3 is made up of 13 amino acids. Germline CDR1 and CDR2: SQVTM and ANQGSEA. CDR3 coding DNA: TGCAGCGTAGACGACAGGGGGGACTATGGCTACACCTTC. It translates to CSVDDRGDYGYTF.

This clone turned up a few times. This chain links TRBV10-3 with TRBJ2-3; D is perhaps TRBD1 (6 bases). The CDR3 is 15 amino acids. The ends were cut back, 3 bases at V and 1 base at J, with 11 bases in the middle. Germline CDR1 reads ENHRY; CDR2 reads SYGVKD. CDR3 DNA: TGTGCCATCAGTGACCAGGGGCGACGCACAGATACGCAGTATTTT. Its translation: CAISDQGRRTDTQYF.

The chain couples TRBV5-1 to TRBJ2-2; 7 bases align to TRBD1. The length of the CDR3 is 14 residues. The V segment lost 4 bases and the J segment 4 bases; nucleotides outside the gene matches: 4. The germline V gene has CDR1 SGHRS and CDR2 YFSETQ. The CDR3 loop is CASSPGQVTGELFF. The CDR3, as DNA: TGCGCCAGCAGCCCCGGACAGGTCACCGGGGAGCTGTTTTTT.

This sequence joins TRBV2 and TRBJ1-1; maybe TRBD1 (5 bases). V shed 3 bases and J shed 0 bases, with 8 bases lying between them. This CDR3 comprises 14 residues. Germline V gives CDR1 SNHLY, CDR2 FYNNEI. The CDR3: CASSEVGVNTEAFF. DNA for the CDR3: TGTGCCAGCAGTGAGGTGGGGGTGAACACTGAAGCTTTCTTT.

The V call is TRBV29-1, the J call TRBJ2-7; D call uncertain. V lost 7 bases and J lost 2, with 9 bases in between. The CDR3 is 11 residues long. From germline, CDR1 is SQVTM and CDR2 ANQGSEA. CDR3 sequence (DNA): TGCAGCGCGCAAACCCCCTACGAGCAGTACTTC. Translating it yields CSAQTPYEQYF.

V and J are TRBV27 and TRBJ2-2; D unresolved. This CDR3 contains 13 residues. V was trimmed by 2 bases and J by 5 bases, leaving 6 bases between them. Germline V gene lookup returns CDR1 MNHEY and CDR2 SMNVEV (reference sequence). DNA for the CDR3: TGTGCCAGCAGTTTAAAGTGGACCGGGGAGCTGTTTTTT. Encoded protein: CASSLKWTGELFF.

The chain links TRBV5-1 to TRBJ1-1, with D hard to call. The CDR3 length is 14 residues. The V end lost 0 bases, the J end lost 3 bases, and 9 bases lay between the germline ends. The germline gives CDR1 SGHRS, CDR2 YFSETQ. The CDR3 loop is CASSLALADTEAFF. Written as DNA, the CDR3 is TGCGCCAGCAGCTTGGCTTTAGCGGACACTGAAGCTTTCTTT.

This clone was detected only a few times. V is TRBV4-1 and J is TRBJ2-1, with 8 bases that match TRBD2. In germline, CDR1 is MGHRA, CDR2 YSYEKL. CDR3 length: 16 residues. V gave up 4 bases and J gave up 6 bases; unmatched junction bases: 11. CDR3 sequence (DNA): TGCGCCAGCAGCCCATACGGGGGGGCCGGCCGCAATGAGCAGTTCTTC. This sequence encodes CASSPYGGAGRNEQFF.

This chain joins TRBV7-2 and TRBJ1-1; TRBD1 matches at 10 bases. The CDR3 consists of 17 residues. Germline trimming cut 2 bases from V and 1 base from J; bases unmatched to any gene: 7. CDR1 is SGHTA and CDR2 is FQGNSA in the germline V gene. CDR3 coding DNA: TGTGCCAGCAGCTTAATTGGTGGGACAGGGGCGAACACTGAAGCTTTCTTT. Translating gives CASSLIGGTGANTEAFF.

The chain joins TRBV19 to TRBJ1-2, with a tentative D call TRBD1 (6 bases). This CDR3 is built from 16 residues. CDR1 and CDR2 from the germline V gene are LNHDA and SQIVND (reference sequence). V lost 5 bases and J 7 bases, leaving 23 bases between the germline ends. CDR3 nucleotides: TGTGCCAGTAGTTCCGGATTCCTACTGGGGGGCATTGGCTACACCTTC. The encoded protein is CASSSGFLLGGIGYTF.

Here the CDR3 reads CASSYPGQGYQPQHF. CDR3 in DNA: TGTGCCAGCAGTTACCCGGGACAGGGGTACCAGCCCCAGCATTTT. The V gene is TRBV6-6, the J gene TRBJ1-5, with 10 bases identical to TRBD1. Germline CDR1 reads MNHNY; CDR2 reads SVGAGI (reference sequence). This CDR3 contains 15 residues. The V segment lost 2 bases and the J segment 7 bases; nucleotides outside the gene matches: 5.

The chain carries TRBV29-1 and TRBJ1-2; D is unresolved. Germline CDR1 and CDR2: SQVTM and ANQGSEA. This CDR3 is built from 16 residues. Deletions cut 4 bases from V and 0 bases from J, with 18 bases between. CDR3 in amino acids: CSVGHPHEGSNYGYTF. The CDR3, as DNA: TGCAGCGTTGGTCACCCCCACGAGGGTTCTAACTATGGCTACACCTTC.

There are a few counts of this clone. The rearrangement joins TRBV5-4 to TRBJ2-7, with D perhaps being TRBD1 or TRBD2 (6 bases each). Germline lookup yields CDR1 SGHNT and CDR2 YYREEE (reference sequence). V was clipped by 4 bases and J by 5 bases, with 16 bases between them. This CDR3 region has 14 residues. The CDR3 is CASSLDSGRNEQYF. Written as DNA, the CDR3 is TGTGCCAGCAGCCTGGACAGTGGGAGGAACGAGCAGTACTTC.

The chain recombines TRBV7-8 with TRBJ2-5, with D perhaps TRBD1 (6 bases). Deletions cut 0 bases from V and 1 base from J, with 15 bases between. Germline CDR1 and CDR2: SGHVS and FQNEAQ. This CDR3 comprises 17 residues. The DNA for the CDR3 is TGTGCCAGCAGCTTAGCGGGCGCAGGGGCTACCCAAGAGACCCAGTACTTC. Amino acid sequence: CASSLAGAGATQETQYF.

The rearrangement links TRBV7-2 to TRBJ2-1, with TRBD2 identical over 11 bases. In germline, CDR1 is SGHTA, CDR2 FQGNSA. There are 17 residues in the CDR3. Trimming cost V 4 bases and J 7 bases; bases outside gene matches: 12. This CDR3 is CASSSDSGGALGNEQFF. CDR3 nucleotides: TGTGCCAGCAGCTCAGATAGCGGGGGGGCCTTGGGAAATGAGCAGTTCTTC.